Listed below are T cell receptor beta chains from one sample, sequenced in a study of T cells expressing NK-cell markers. TCRdb re-called the 5' RACE reads and shows each CDR3 protein once, DNA omitted. The repertoire shows 300,000 to 500,000 distinct CDR3 sequences; the top ten hold around 10%. Sequencing input: blood T cells: a sorted CD56 or NKG2C T cell subset, CD4+ or CD8+ T cells, or bulk PBMC T cells (not recorded which). The source of these receptors is a woman aged 45-65 years in good health. Both conserved end residues are part of each CDR3.

TRBJ2-3,TRBV12-3/TRBV12-4,CASSFTSLATLRRRDTQYF
TRBJ2-1,TRBV20-1,CSARPAGLYNEQFF
TRBJ2-2,TRBV10-2,CASSRTRSGELFF
TRBJ2-7,TRBV5-1,CASSLGLAGGPDAYEQYF
TRBJ2-2,TRBV6-5,CASSYFPQGADTGELFF
TRBJ2-1,TRBV3-1,CASSPHGGRAFNEQFF
TRBJ2-5,TRBV11-2,CASSGLDRVVETQYF
TRBJ2-5,TRBV29-1,CSVARQGRVETQYF
TRBJ2-1,TRBV20-1,CSAPPGGIGNEQFF
TRBJ1-4,TRBV7-6,CASSSTPQGVNEKLFF
TRBJ2-1,TRBV2,CASRDPYRDRASSSYNEQFF
TRBJ2-7,TRBV6-1,CASTGRLTYEQYF
TRBJ2-1,TRBV20-1,CSARTPGPQNNEQFF
TRBJ2-5,TRBV20-1,CSADGQGGSVWTQYF
TRBJ2-3,TRBV7-6,CASSIRQGGGTDTQYF
TRBJ1-6,TRBV7-9,CASSSLGQSNSPLHF
TRBJ2-1,TRBV29-1,CSVDSGPYNEQFF
TRBJ2-1,TRBV7-9,CASSNGLLAYNEQFF
TRBJ2-5,TRBV29-1,CSVTLLRRGEQETQYF
TRBJ1-1,TRBV6-2/TRBV6-3,CASSEAGTGGLEAFF
TRBJ1-1,TRBV2,CASSGEVLNTEAFF
TRBJ1-6,TRBV18,CASSSNPGQYNSPLHF
TRBJ1-1,TRBV12-3/TRBV12-4,CASSLNEEAFF
TRBJ2-1,TRBV5-1,CASSTRQGARNEQFF
TRBJ2-2,TRBV11-2,CASSFDRTNTGELFF